This TCR beta chain was recorded in a study of Graves' ophthalmopathy and Graves' hyperthyroidism. Across the study: Hyperthyroidism showing no ophthalmopathy within 18 months of follow-up was stable. Study findings and constraints: Stable hyperthyroidism and ophthalmopathy were told apart by a 13-signature model, which achieved about 88% sensitivity and 81.08% specificity. Blood contained most expanded thyroid clonotypes exceeding 0.001 frequency.

Only a few counts were recorded for this clonotype. Its antigen is as yet unknown. The CDR3 end shows no conserved phenylalanine or tryptophan, and so a read error is likely. The study amplified TCR beta CDR3 regions using RNA transcripts. The first round was an RT-PCR with HTBI primers, and the second round was a multiplex PCR. TCRdb analysed the multiplex PCR reads with MiXCR anew, one entry per CDR3 protein. The sample records 560,000 or so distinct CDR3 sequences, about 35% being singletons. The sequence was obtained from an adult man with Graves' hyperthyroidism. The specimen was peripheral blood or thyroid tissue (not recorded which).

CDR3 DNA sequence: TGTGCCAGCAGTCAGGGGCCCACTGAAGCTTTCCTT. As protein: CASSQGPTEAFL. V usage is TRBV2 and J usage is TRBJ1-1; tentatively, D is TRBD1 (6 bases). Germline V CDR1 and CDR2: SNHLY, FYNNEI. The germline V and J ends were trimmed by 5 bases and 4 bases, with 8 bases remaining between them. CDR3 length: 12 amino acids.